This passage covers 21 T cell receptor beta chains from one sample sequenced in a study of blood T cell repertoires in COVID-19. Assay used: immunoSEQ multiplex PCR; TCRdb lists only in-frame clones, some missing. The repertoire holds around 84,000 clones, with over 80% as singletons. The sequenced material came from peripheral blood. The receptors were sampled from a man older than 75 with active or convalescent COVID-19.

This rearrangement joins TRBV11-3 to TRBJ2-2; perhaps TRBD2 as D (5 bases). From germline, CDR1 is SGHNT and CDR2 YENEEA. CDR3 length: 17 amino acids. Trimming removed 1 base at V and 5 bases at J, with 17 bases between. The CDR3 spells CASSLGPVGVVTGELFF. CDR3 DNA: TGTGCCAGCAGCTTAGGTCCCGTCGGGGTTGTGACCGGGGAGCTGTTTTTT.

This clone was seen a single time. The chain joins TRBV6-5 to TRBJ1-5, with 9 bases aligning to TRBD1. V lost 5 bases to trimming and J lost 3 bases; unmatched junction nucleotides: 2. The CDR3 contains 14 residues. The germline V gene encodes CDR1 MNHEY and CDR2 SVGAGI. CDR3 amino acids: CASSRQGVNQPQHF. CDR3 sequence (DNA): TGTGCCAGCAGTCGACAGGGGGTCAATCAGCCCCAGCATTTT.

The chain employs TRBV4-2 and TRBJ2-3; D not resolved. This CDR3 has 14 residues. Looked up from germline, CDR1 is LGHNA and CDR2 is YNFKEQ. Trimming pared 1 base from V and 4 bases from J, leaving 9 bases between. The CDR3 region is CASSQGLGPDTQYF. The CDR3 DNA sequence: TGTGCCAGCAGCCAAGGGTTGGGCCCAGATACGCAGTATTTT.

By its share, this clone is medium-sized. DNA of the CDR3: TGTGCTAGTGGTTTGAATCGGGACACCATATATTTT. Translating it yields CASGLNRDTIYF. The gene calls are TRBV12-5 and TRBJ1-3; D is uncertain. V was trimmed by 2 bases and J by 8 bases, leaving 7 bases between them. Per germline, CDR1 LGHNT and CDR2 FRNRAP. This CDR3 is built from 12 residues.

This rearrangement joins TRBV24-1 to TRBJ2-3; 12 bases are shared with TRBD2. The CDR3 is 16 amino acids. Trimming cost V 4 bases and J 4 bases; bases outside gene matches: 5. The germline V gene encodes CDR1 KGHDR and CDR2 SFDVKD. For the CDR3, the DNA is TGTGCCACCAGTGACGGACTAGCGGGGTTTTCAGATACGCAGTATTTT. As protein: CATSDGLAGFSDTQYF.

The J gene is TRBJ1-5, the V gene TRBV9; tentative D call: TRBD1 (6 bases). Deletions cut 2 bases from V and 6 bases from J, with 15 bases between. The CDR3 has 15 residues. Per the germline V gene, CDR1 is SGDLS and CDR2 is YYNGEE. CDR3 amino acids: CASSVGTGTGQPQHF. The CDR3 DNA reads TGTGCCAGCAGCGTTGGAACAGGGACGGGTCAGCCCCAGCATTTT. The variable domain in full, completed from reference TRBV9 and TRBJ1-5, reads DSGVTQTPKHLITATGQRVTLRCSPRSGDLSVYWYQQSLDQGLQFLIQYYNGEERAKGNILERFSAQQFPDLHSELNLSSLELGDSALYFCASSVGTGTGQPQHFGDGTRLSIL.

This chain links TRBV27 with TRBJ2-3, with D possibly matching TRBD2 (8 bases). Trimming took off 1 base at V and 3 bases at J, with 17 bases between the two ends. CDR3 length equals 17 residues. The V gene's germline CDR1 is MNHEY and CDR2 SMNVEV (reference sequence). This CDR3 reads CASSLYPGRGRTDTQYF. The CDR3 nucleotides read TGTGCCAGCAGTTTATATCCCGGGAGGGGGCGAACAGATACGCAGTATTTT.

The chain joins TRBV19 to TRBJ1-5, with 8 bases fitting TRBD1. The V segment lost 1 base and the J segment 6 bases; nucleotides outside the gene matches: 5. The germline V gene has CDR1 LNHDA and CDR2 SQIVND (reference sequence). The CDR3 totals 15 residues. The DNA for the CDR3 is TGTGCCAGTAGTATAGCGGACAGGGCAGGTCAGCCCCAGCATTTT. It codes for CASSIADRAGQPQHF. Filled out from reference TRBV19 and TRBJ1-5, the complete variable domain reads DGGITQSPKYLFRKEGQNVTLSCEQNLNHDAMYWYRQDPGQGLRLIYYSQIVNDFQKGDIAEGYSVSREKKESFPLTVTSAQKNPTAFYLCASSIADRAGQPQHFGDGTRLSIL.

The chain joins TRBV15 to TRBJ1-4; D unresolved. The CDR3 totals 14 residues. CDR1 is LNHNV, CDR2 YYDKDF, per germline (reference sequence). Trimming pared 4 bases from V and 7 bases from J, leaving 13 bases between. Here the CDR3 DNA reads TGTGCCACCAGCACCCTGGGAGGTCCTGAAAAACTGTTTTTT. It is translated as CATSTLGGPEKLFF.

CDR3 sequence: CASSLQRGPYEQYV. CDR3 nucleotides: TGTGCCAGCAGCTTACAGCGGGGACCCTACGAGCAGTACGTC. This chain uses TRBV7-2 with TRBJ2-7, with 7 positions matching TRBD2. From germline, CDR1 is SGHTA and CDR2 FQGNSA. V was pared by 2 bases and J by 2 bases, with 3 bases of the junction left unmatched. The CDR3 is made up of 14 amino acids.

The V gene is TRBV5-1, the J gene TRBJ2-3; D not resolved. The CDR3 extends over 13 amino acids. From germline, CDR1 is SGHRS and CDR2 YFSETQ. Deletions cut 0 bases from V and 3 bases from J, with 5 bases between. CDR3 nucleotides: TGCGCCAGCAGCTTGGACACAACAGATACGCAGTATTTT. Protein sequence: CASSLDTTDTQYF.

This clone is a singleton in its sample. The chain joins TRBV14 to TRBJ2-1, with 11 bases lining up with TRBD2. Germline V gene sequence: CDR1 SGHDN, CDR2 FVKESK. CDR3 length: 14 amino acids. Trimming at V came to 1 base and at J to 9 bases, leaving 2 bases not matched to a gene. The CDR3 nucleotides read TGTGCCAGCAGCCAAGCACTAGCGGGAGTTGAGCAGTTCTTC. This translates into CASSQALAGVEQFF.

The CDR3 DNA follows: TGTGCCAGCAGCGCCGTCAGGGCGGACACTGAAGCTTTCTTT. The encoded protein is CASSAVRADTEAFF. The rearrangement uses TRBV2 and TRBJ1-1, with D perhaps TRBD1 (5 bases). There are 14 residues in the CDR3. Germline assignment: CDR1 SNHLY and CDR2 FYNNEI. Trimming removed 6 bases from V and 3 bases from J, with 14 bases in between.

CDR3 DNA sequence: TGTGCCAGCAGTTACGGGACAGAGTACACCGGGGAGCTGTTTTTT. Amino acid sequence: CASSYGTEYTGELFF. This rearrangement joins TRBV6-5 to TRBJ2-2; 7 positions match TRBD1. The germline V gene encodes CDR1 MNHEY and CDR2 SVGAGI. The CDR3 is 15 residues long. J gave up 3 bases and V 2 bases, and 3 bases lay outside the gene matches.

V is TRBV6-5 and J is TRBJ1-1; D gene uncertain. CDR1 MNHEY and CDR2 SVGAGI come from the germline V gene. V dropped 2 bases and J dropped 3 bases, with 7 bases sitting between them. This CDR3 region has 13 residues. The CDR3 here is CASSYGRDTEAFF. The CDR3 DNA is TGTGCCAGCAGTTACGGCCGGGACACTGAAGCTTTCTTT.

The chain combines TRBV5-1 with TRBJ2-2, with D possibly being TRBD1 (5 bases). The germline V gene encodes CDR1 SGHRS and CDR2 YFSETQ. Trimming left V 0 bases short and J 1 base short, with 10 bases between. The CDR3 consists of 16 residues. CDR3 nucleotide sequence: TGCGCCAGCAGCTTGGGGCCCCAGGGGAACACCGGGGAGCTGTTTTTT. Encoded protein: CASSLGPQGNTGELFF.

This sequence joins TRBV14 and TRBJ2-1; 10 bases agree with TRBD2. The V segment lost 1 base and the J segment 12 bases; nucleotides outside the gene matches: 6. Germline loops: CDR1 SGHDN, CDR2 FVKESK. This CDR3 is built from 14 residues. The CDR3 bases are TGTGCCAGCAGCCAAGGGACTAGCGGCCTGGGGCAGTTCTTC. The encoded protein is CASSQGTSGLGQFF. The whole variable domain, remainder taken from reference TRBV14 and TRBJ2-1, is EAGVTQFPSHSVIEKGQTVTLRCDPISGHDNLYWYRRVMGKEIKFLLHFVKESKQDESGMPNNRFLAERTGGTYSTLKVQPAELEDSGVYFCASSQGTSGLGQFFGPGTRLTVL.

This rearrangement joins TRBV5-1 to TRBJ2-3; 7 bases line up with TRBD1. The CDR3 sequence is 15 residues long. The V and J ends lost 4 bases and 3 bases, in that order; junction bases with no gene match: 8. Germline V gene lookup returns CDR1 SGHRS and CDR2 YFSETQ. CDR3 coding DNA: TGCGCCAGCAGCCAGGATAGGGGGCAGACAGATACGCAGTATTTT. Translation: CASSQDRGQTDTQYF.

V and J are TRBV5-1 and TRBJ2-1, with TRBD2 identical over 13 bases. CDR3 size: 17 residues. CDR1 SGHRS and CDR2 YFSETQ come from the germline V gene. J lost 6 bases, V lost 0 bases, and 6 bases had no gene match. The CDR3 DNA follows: TGCGCCAGCAGCTTGGGCCCGGGACTAGCGGGACCCAATGAGCAGTTCTTC. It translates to CASSLGPGLAGPNEQFF.

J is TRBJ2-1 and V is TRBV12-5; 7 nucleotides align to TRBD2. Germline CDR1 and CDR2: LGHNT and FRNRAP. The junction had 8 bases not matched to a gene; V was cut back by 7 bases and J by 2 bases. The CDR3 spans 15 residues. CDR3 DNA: TGTGCTAGTGCCCCACCAAGCGGGGCCTACAATGAGCAGTTCTTC. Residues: CASAPPSGAYNEQFF.

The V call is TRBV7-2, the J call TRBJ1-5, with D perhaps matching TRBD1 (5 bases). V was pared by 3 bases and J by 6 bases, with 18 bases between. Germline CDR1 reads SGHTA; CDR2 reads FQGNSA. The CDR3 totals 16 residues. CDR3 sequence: CASSLGGGWGFQPQHF. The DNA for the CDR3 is TGTGCCAGCAGCTTGGGCGGGGGATGGGGGTTTCAGCCCCAGCATTTT. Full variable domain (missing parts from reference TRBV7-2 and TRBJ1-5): GAGVSQSPSNKVTEKGKDVELRCDPISGHTALYWYRQSLGQGLEFLIYFQGNSAPDKSGLPSDRFSAERTGGSVSTLTIQRTQQEDSAVYLCASSLGGGWGFQPQHFGDGTRLSIL.